Given below is one T cell receptor beta chain in context. What it binds is not known. V shed 4 bases, J shed 5 bases, and the junction held 5 bases outside the gene matches. Looked up from germline, CDR1 is SGHTA and CDR2 is FQGNSA. The CDR3 sequence is 14 residues long. The protocol was immunoSEQ multiplex PCR, while the TCRdb copy is restricted to in-frame clones and leaves out a portion. Of 150,000 to 170,000 clones listed, 88% were seen once; the top ten hold roughly 2.9%. These data come from a study of T cell responses to AZD1222 COVID-19 vaccine. Broader study findings: Repertoire sampling occurred only after the peak T cell response.

The sequence came from an adult in good health. This chain connects TRBV7-2 to TRBJ1-5; 7 bases agree with TRBD1. This specimen was peripheral blood, taken on day 0 of AZD1222 vaccination. In DNA form, the CDR3 reads TGTGCCAGCAGCTGGACAGGAGGGGATCAGCCCCAGCATTTT. The encoded protein is CASSWTGGDQPQHF.